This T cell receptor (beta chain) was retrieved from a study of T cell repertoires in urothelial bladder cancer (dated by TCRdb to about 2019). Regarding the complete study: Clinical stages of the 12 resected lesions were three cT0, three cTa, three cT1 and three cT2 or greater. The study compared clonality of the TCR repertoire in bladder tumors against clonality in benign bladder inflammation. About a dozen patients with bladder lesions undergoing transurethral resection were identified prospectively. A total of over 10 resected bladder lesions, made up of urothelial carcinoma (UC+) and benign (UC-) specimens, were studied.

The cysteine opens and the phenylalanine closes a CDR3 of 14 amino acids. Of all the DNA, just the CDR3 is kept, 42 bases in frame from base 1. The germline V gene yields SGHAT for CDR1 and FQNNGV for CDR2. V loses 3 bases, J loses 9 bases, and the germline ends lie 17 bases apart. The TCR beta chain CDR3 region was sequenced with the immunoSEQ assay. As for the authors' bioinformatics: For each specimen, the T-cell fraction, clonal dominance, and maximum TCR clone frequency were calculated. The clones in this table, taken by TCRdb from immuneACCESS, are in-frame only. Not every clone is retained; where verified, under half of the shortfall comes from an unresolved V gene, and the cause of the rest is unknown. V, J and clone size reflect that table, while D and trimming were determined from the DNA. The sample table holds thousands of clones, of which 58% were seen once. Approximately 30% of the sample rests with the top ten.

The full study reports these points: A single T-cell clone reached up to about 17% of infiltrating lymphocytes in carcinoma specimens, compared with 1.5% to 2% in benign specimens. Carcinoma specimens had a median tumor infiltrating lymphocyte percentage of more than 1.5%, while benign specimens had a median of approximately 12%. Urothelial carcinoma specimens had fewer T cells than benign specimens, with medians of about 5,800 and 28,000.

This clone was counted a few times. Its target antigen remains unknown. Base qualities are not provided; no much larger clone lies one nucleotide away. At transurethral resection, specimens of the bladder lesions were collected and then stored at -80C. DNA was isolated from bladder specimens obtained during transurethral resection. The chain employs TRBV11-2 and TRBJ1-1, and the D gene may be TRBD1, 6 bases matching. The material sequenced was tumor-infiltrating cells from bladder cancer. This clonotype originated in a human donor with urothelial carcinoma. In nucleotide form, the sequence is TGTGCCAGCAGCTTGGCCATGTCAGGGGTAAAAGCTTTCTTT. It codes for CASSLAMSGVKAFF.